This entry lists 20 T cell receptor beta chains sequenced from one sample in a study of T-cell reconstitution after alpha-beta-depleted transplantation in children. The library targeted TCRbeta and was prepared with unique molecular identifiers. TCRdb reanalysed the PCR reads using MiXCR and keeps one entry per CDR3 protein. The data show approximately 590,000 distinct CDR3 sequences, more than 9% seen once. This specimen consisted of PBMCs from the stem cell graft donor, obtained from the stem cell graft. Receptor source: a human donor who donated a stem cell graft to a child with acute myeloid leukemia.

This clonotype was counted between two and nine times. V usage is TRBV29-1 and J usage is TRBJ1-2; TRBD1 matches 7 bases. Germline lookup yields CDR1 SQVTM and CDR2 ANQGSEA. The CDR3 is made up of 14 amino acids. V lost 6 bases and J lost 6; bases outside the gene matches: 13. The CDR3: CSVQKGGRGDGYTF. As DNA, the CDR3 is TGCAGCGTCCAAAAGGGCGGCAGGGGGGATGGCTACACCTTC.

This clonotype appeared a few times. Here the CDR3 reads CASSPRDRVATAIYF. Here the CDR3 DNA reads TGTGCCAGCAGTCCCCGGGACAGGGTAGCTACGGCCATATATTTT. The rearrangement links TRBV6-1 to TRBJ1-3; 9 bases fit TRBD1. Germline-derived CDR1 and CDR2 are MNHNS and SASEGT. The V and J ends lost 5 bases and 11 bases, in that order; junction bases with no gene match: 13. The CDR3 has 15 residues.

This clonotype was recorded many times. The rearrangement uses TRBV29-1 and TRBJ2-7; 10 nucleotides match TRBD2. CDR3 length: 13 residues. The trim removed 2 bases at V and 3 bases at J, leaving 1 base unmatched. Per germline, CDR1 SQVTM and CDR2 ANQGSEA. The CDR3 DNA is TGCAGCGTTGAAACTAGCGGGAACTACGAGCAGTACTTC. It specifies CSVETSGNYEQYF.

This chain connects TRBV25-1 to TRBJ2-5; D might be TRBD1 (6 bases). V was shortened by 2 bases and J by 2 bases, with 9 bases between the two germline ends. CDR1 is MGHDK, CDR2 SYGVNS, per germline. The CDR3 is made up of 14 amino acids. As DNA, the CDR3 is TGTGCCAGCAGTGAACTCCAGGGGCAAGAGACCCAGTACTTC. This encodes CASSELQGQETQYF.

This clonotype was seen at least ten times. The chain carries TRBV6-1 and TRBJ2-1; D might be TRBD2 (6 bases). V lost 7 bases and J 2 bases, leaving 18 bases between the germline ends. The germline V gene has CDR1 MNHNS and CDR2 SASEGT. The CDR3 loop spans 16 amino acids. The CDR3: CASTPSLASAYNEQFF. In nucleotides, the CDR3 is TGTGCCAGCACCCCCTCGCTAGCGTCCGCCTACAATGAGCAGTTCTTC.

This clonotype turned up a few times. The chain is built from TRBV2 and TRBJ2-5; 7 nucleotides line up with TRBD1. Losses at the gene ends were 9 bases for V and 7 bases for J; bases not matched to a gene: 11. The CDR3 sequence is 13 residues long. CDR1 is SNHLY, CDR2 FYNNEI, per germline. As DNA, the CDR3 is TGTGCCAGTGTCGAACAGGGGCCCGGGACCCAGTACTTC. Encoded protein: CASVEQGPGTQYF.

This clonotype was detected a few times. The chain employs TRBV28 and TRBJ2-1, with D uncertain. Between the trimmed V and J ends, which lost 7 bases and 6 bases, there was a span of 13 bases. This CDR3 is built from 13 residues. Germline-derived CDR1 and CDR2 are MDHEN and SYDVKM. The CDR3 loop reads CASNKPKFNEQFF. The CDR3 DNA is TGTGCCAGCAATAAGCCTAAGTTCAATGAGCAGTTCTTC.

This clonotype came up a few times. J is TRBJ2-7 and V is TRBV7-9; the D gene is possibly TRBD1 (5 bases). There are 16 residues in the CDR3. Germline CDR1 reads SEHNR; CDR2 reads FQNEAQ (reference sequence). The ends were cut back, 4 bases at V and 2 bases at J, with 18 bases in the middle. In DNA, the CDR3 is TGTGCCAGCAGCTCCCTTATGCGGCGACAGACCTACGAGCAGTACTTC. As protein: CASSSLMRRQTYEQYF. The full variable domain, with the rest looked up from reference TRBV7-9 and TRBJ2-7, is DTGVSQNPRHKITKRGQNVTFRCDPISEHNRLYWYRQTLGQGPEFLTYFQNEAQLEKSRLLSDRFSAERPKGSFSTLEIQRTEQGDSAMYLCASSSLMRRQTYEQYFGPGTRLTVT.

This clonotype was recorded many times. V usage is TRBV29-1 and J usage is TRBJ2-5, with TRBD2 matching 9 bases. Unmatched junction bases numbered 2, after V lost 4 bases and J lost 2 bases. CDR1 SQVTM and CDR2 ANQGSEA come from the germline V gene. CDR3 length: 13 amino acids. DNA for the CDR3: TGCAGCGTTGGACTAGCGGTACAAGAGACCCAGTACTTC. It translates to CSVGLAVQETQYF.

Ten or more counts support this clonotype. The V call is TRBV24-1, the J call TRBJ2-1; 7 bases agree with TRBD1. Trimming cost V 5 bases and J 7 bases; bases outside gene matches: 10. Germline V lookup: CDR1 KGHDR, CDR2 SFDVKD. This CDR3 is built from 15 residues. CDR3 loop: CATSVNRGARNEQFF. The CDR3 DNA reads TGTGCCACCAGTGTTAACAGGGGAGCGAGGAATGAGCAGTTCTTC.

This clonotype occurred a few times. This chain links TRBV4-1 with TRBJ1-1; unclear D gene. V gave up 1 base and J gave up 8 bases, with 14 bases separating them. This CDR3 comprises 14 residues. CDR1 and CDR2 from the germline V gene are MGHRA and YSYEKL. The chain's CDR3 is CASSQGGASDEAFF. CDR3 bases: TGCGCCAGCAGCCAAGGCGGAGCGTCAGACGAAGCTTTCTTT.

This clonotype was seen only a few times. This sequence joins TRBV5-1 and TRBJ2-5; D gene unclear. Germline lookup yields CDR1 SGHRS and CDR2 YFSETQ. With 4 bases removed from V and 2 bases from J, the gap between germline ends came to 12 bases. The CDR3 length is 14 residues. CDR3 DNA sequence: TGCGCCAGCAGCCCCCGCCAGAAACAAGAGACCCAGTACTTC. Amino acids: CASSPRQKQETQYF.

This clonotype was detected ten times or more. The V gene is TRBV9, the J gene TRBJ2-1, with 14 bases fitting TRBD2. J was trimmed by 7 bases and V by 4 bases; bases with no gene match: 7. The CDR3 extends over 16 amino acids. Germline assignment: CDR1 SGDLS and CDR2 YYNGEE. Here the CDR3 reads CASSPQGLAGVNEQFF. In nucleotides, the CDR3 is TGTGCCAGCAGCCCCCAGGGACTAGCGGGAGTGAATGAGCAGTTCTTC.

Concerning this clonotype: A much larger clone differs from this one at a single base, so this may be a read error. This sequence joins TRBV12-3 or TRBV12-4 and TRBJ2-7; weak D call: TRBD1 (5 bases). This CDR3 spans 16 amino acids. Trimming stripped 1 base from V and 1 base from J, with 14 bases between. The CDR3 sequence: CASSLGVTQGSYEQYF. CDR3 sequence (DNA): TGTGCCAGCAGTTTAGGGGTGACGCAGGGTTCCTACGAGCAGTACTTC.

This clonotype has a count of ten or more. V gene TRBV20-1 combines with J gene TRBJ1-2; tentative D call: TRBD1 (5 bases). V lost 6 bases to trimming and J lost 8 bases, with 16 bases between them. This CDR3 comprises 12 residues. The V gene's germline CDR1 is DFQATT and CDR2 SNEGSKA (reference sequence). CDR3 residues: CSASEGRDGYTF. Written as DNA, the CDR3 is TGCAGTGCCTCTGAAGGTCGGGACGGCTACACCTTC.

Only a few counts were recorded for this clonotype. The chain joins TRBV20-1 to TRBJ2-1; no clear D. Germline lookup yields CDR1 DFQATT and CDR2 SNEGSKA (reference sequence). This CDR3 has 13 amino acids. V was pared by 6 bases and J by 4 bases, with 13 bases between. Here the CDR3 DNA reads TGCAGTGCCAATATGGGCCTTTACAATGAGCAGTTCTTC. As protein: CSANMGLYNEQFF.

This clonotype was detected a few times. The rearrangement links TRBV19 to TRBJ2-7; D might be TRBD2 (6 bases). Germline-derived CDR1 and CDR2 are LNHDA and SQIVND (reference sequence). Trimming shortened V by 5 bases and J by 1 base, and 21 bases separated the two germline ends. The CDR3 contains 17 residues. The CDR3 protein is CASSPDLRRTTSYEQYF. The CDR3, as DNA: TGTGCCAGTAGTCCCGATTTACGGAGGACTACTTCCTACGAGCAGTACTTC. The full variable domain, its missing parts supplied by reference TRBV19 and TRBJ2-7, is DGGITQSPKYLFRKEGQNVTLSCEQNLNHDAMYWYRQDPGQGLRLIYYSQIVNDFQKGDIAEGYSVSREKKESFPLTVTSAQKNPTAFYLCASSPDLRRTTSYEQYFGPGTRLTVT.

The chain employs TRBV9 and TRBJ2-5; 12 nucleotides agree with TRBD2. Losses at the gene ends were 0 bases for V and 5 bases for J; bases not matched to a gene: 8. The CDR3 extends over 17 amino acids. Germline CDR1 reads SGDLS; CDR2 reads YYNGEE. The chain's CDR3 is CASSVDLAGGSLETQYF. Here the CDR3 DNA reads TGTGCCAGCAGCGTAGACCTAGCGGGGGGGTCTCTCGAGACCCAGTACTTC. The whole variable domain, remainder taken from reference TRBV9 and TRBJ2-5, is DSGVTQTPKHLITATGQRVTLRCSPRSGDLSVYWYQQSLDQGLQFLIQYYNGEERAKGNILERFSAQQFPDLHSELNLSSLELGDSALYFCASSVDLAGGSLETQYFGPGTRLLVL.

Turning to this clonotype: The CDR3 carries no conserved terminal phenylalanine or tryptophan, so it likely arises from a read error. The V gene is TRBV12-3 or TRBV12-4, the J gene TRBJ1-2; D is possibly TRBD1 (5 bases). The CDR3 totals 12 residues. Trimming stripped 6 bases from V and 5 bases from J, with 10 bases between. CDR3 sequence reads: CASRGDGYGYTI. The CDR3 coding sequence is TGTGCCAGCAGAGGGGACGGATATGGCTACACCATC.

The chain joins TRBV12-5 to TRBJ2-7, with a weak D call TRBD2 (6 bases). CDR3 length equals 15 residues. Trimming removed 1 base from V and 7 bases from J, with 17 bases in between. Germline CDR1 reads LGHNT; CDR2 reads FRNRAP. The CDR3: CASGLDPGGLGEQYF. In DNA form, the CDR3 reads TGTGCTAGTGGTTTGGACCCTGGGGGACTGGGAGAGCAGTACTTC. Using reference TRBV12-5 and TRBJ2-7 for the parts outside the CDR3, the full variable domain is DARVTQTPRHKVTEMGQEVTMRCQPILGHNTVFWYRQTMMQGLELLAYFRNRAPLDDSGMPKDRFSAEMPDATLATLKIQPSEPRDSAVYFCASGLDPGGLGEQYFGPGTRLTVT.